Sequencing of this T cell receptor beta chain was carried out in a study of CD8 T cells in Susac syndrome. The sample holds a few counts of this clonotype. The authors sequenced TCR beta from blood CD8+ and CD4+ T cells. Healthy donors constituted the control group, matched for age and sex. The CD8+ and CD4+ T cells were isolated magnetically using a negative isolation approach, whereas the TEMRA cells were enriched by FACS. The RNA, about 0.5 to 1 ug, was put through reverse transcription using random hexamers. The CDR3 of TCR beta was amplified by immunoSEQ multiplex PCR across 54 Vbeta and 13 Jbeta. TCRdb analysed the immunoSEQ multiplex PCR reads with MiXCR anew, one entry per CDR3 protein. The sample lists roughly 190,000 distinct CDR3 sequences, approximately 95% occurring once. The sequencing sample was made of CD4+ T cells from PBMCs. The sequence was obtained from a human donor in good health.

The DNA of the CDR3 is TGCAGTGCTAGAAGGATTTACGAGCAGTACTTC. Protein: CSARRIYEQYF. The rearrangement uses TRBV20-1 and TRBJ2-7; D gene unclear. The CDR3 contains 11 residues. Germline CDR1 and CDR2: DFQATT and SNEGSKA (reference sequence). V was trimmed by 2 bases and J by 4 bases, leaving 6 bases between them.